Below, 26 T cell receptor beta chains from the same sample are listed, as sequenced in a study of T-cell memory formation after mild COVID-19. TCRdb reanalysed the 5' RACE reads using MiXCR and keeps one entry per CDR3 protein. The repertoire holds 350,000 to 450,000 distinct CDR3 sequences, with around 14% as singletons. The sequenced sample consisted of PBMCs or a T cell subset sorted from them (not recorded which). These receptors were collected from a man between 18 and 35 years old who had mild COVID-19 (a few samples of this study predate the infection). Cell type and time point are not known.

The rearrangement uses TRBV19 and TRBJ2-3; D could derive from TRBD1 or TRBD2 (5 bases each). The CDR3 has 17 amino acids. In germline, CDR1 is LNHDA, CDR2 SQIVND (reference sequence). V shed 10 bases and J shed 6 bases, with 29 bases lying between them. The CDR3 bases are TGTGCCACCAGTAGGCGGGCCAGGGCACCCGGGTGGGATACGCAGTATTTT. Residues: CATSRRARAPGWDTQYF.

This clonotype was found many times. This rearrangement joins TRBV19 to TRBJ2-2; the D is unclear. The CDR3 sequence is 13 residues long. Trimming removed 3 bases at V and 5 bases at J, with 7 bases between. Germline V CDR1 and CDR2: LNHDA, SQIVND (reference sequence). This CDR3 is CASSIPETGELFF. CDR3 DNA sequence: TGTGCCAGTAGTATCCCAGAGACCGGGGAGCTGTTTTTT.

Only a few counts were recorded for this clonotype. V is TRBV10-3 and J is TRBJ2-4; 10 bases fit TRBD2. The CDR3 loop spans 12 amino acids. Germline trimming cut 11 bases from V and 4 bases from J; bases unmatched to any gene: 2. Germline V gene sequence: CDR1 ENHRY, CDR2 SYGVKD. In DNA, the CDR3 is TGTGCCGCGGGACTAGCGAAAAACATTCAGTACTTC. It encodes CAAGLAKNIQYF.

This clonotype occurred a few times. The chain carries TRBV12-3 or TRBV12-4 and TRBJ2-5; 7 bases agree with TRBD2. This CDR3 region has 14 residues. V was clipped by 2 bases and J by 4 bases; unmatched bases: 4. CDR3 amino acids: CASSLMGGGETQYF. CDR3 coding DNA: TGTGCCAGCAGTTTAATGGGCGGGGGAGAGACCCAGTACTTC.

This chain links TRBV6-2 or TRBV6-3 with TRBJ2-1; D ambiguous. Germline V lookup: CDR1 MNHEY, CDR2 SVGEGT. This CDR3 comprises 13 residues. Trimming cost V 6 bases and J 5 bases, with 11 bases left between them. CDR3 residues: CASSLYENNEQFF. DNA of the CDR3: TGTGCCAGCAGCCTGTATGAGAACAATGAGCAGTTCTTC.

This clonotype has more than one count but fewer than ten. V and J are TRBV19 and TRBJ1-6; TRBD1 might be the D (6 bases). CDR1 is LNHDA and CDR2 is SQIVND in the germline V gene (reference sequence). V was shortened by 5 bases and J by 8 bases, with 16 bases between the two germline ends. The CDR3 is 15 amino acids. The DNA for the CDR3 is TGTGCCAGTAGTGGTACAGGGTCTCGGGATTCACCCCTCCACTTT. Protein sequence: CASSGTGSRDSPLHF. Looking up the rest from reference TRBV19 and TRBJ1-6 gives the full variable domain: DGGITQSPKYLFRKEGQNVTLSCEQNLNHDAMYWYRQDPGQGLRLIYYSQIVNDFQKGDIAEGYSVSREKKESFPLTVTSAQKNPTAFYLCASSGTGSRDSPLHFGNGTRLTVT.

The chain combines TRBV27 with TRBJ2-7; TRBD1 is a possible D gene (5 bases). This CDR3 contains 14 residues. Germline values: CDR1 MNHEY, CDR2 SMNVEV (reference sequence). V was cut by 5 bases and J by 6 bases, with 17 bases left in between. CDR3 in DNA: TGTGCCAGCAGTCCCCTGCAACAGGCGGCCGAGCAGTACTTC. This translates into CASSPLQQAAEQYF.

This clonotype was counted a few times. The CDR3 here is CASSYAGTQPQHF. As DNA, the CDR3 is TGTGCCAGCAGCTACGCGGGGACGCAGCCCCAGCATTTT. The chain links TRBV7-9 to TRBJ1-5, with a weak D call TRBD1 (5 bases). Per germline, CDR1 SEHNR and CDR2 FQNEAQ (reference sequence). The CDR3 sequence is 13 residues long. Trimming took 4 bases from V and 7 from J, leaving 11 bases between them. Using reference TRBV7-9 and TRBJ1-5 for the parts outside the CDR3, the full variable domain is DTGVSQNPRHKITKRGQNVTFRCDPISEHNRLYWYRQTLGQGPEFLTYFQNEAQLEKSRLLSDRFSAERPKGSFSTLEIQRTEQGDSAMYLCASSYAGTQPQHFGDGTRLSIL.

This clonotype was observed a handful of times. This chain joins TRBV7-9 and TRBJ2-7, with D possibly being TRBD2 (6 bases). Trimming shortened V by 3 bases and J by 0 bases, and 12 bases separated the two germline ends. This CDR3 contains 15 residues. CDR1 and CDR2 from the germline V gene are SEHNR and FQNEAQ (reference sequence). Written as DNA, the CDR3 is TGTGCCAGCAGCTTGGCCCGACTAGACTCCTACGAGCAGTACTTC. Translation: CASSLARLDSYEQYF.

The CDR3 DNA is TGTGCCAGCAGCCCACCGGGACAGGGCTTCGGGGGGGAAGCTTTCTTT. It specifies CASSPPGQGFGGEAFF. The chain joins TRBV5-5 to TRBJ1-1; 9 nucleotides align to TRBD1. Germline trimming cut 4 bases from V and 8 bases from J; bases unmatched to any gene: 15. Germline values: CDR1 SGHKS, CDR2 YYEKEE (reference sequence). CDR3 size: 16 residues.

V and J are TRBV7-3 and TRBJ1-1; a possible D gene is TRBD1 (6 bases). CDR3 length: 16 residues. In germline, CDR1 is SGHTA, CDR2 FQGTGA. Trimming pared 4 bases from V and 1 base from J, leaving 16 bases between. In DNA form, the CDR3 reads TGTGCCAGCAGCTCTCGGTCGGGGGGCCGGAACACTGAAGCTTTCTTT. Translating it yields CASSSRSGGRNTEAFF.

This clonotype has only a few counts. The junction departs from the called germline gene at one end, perhaps through a read error. This sequence joins TRBV7-8 and TRBJ2-3; D is ambiguous. Germline V gene lookup returns CDR1 SGHVS and CDR2 FQNEAQ. The CDR3 runs to 14 residues. Written as DNA, the CDR3 is TGTGCCAGCGGCTTGACCCCCTACACAGATACGCAGTATTTT. Its translation: CASGLTPYTDTQYF.

Only a few counts were recorded for this clonotype. The chain combines TRBV6-5 with TRBJ1-4; D may be TRBD1 (6 bases). This CDR3 contains 17 residues. Germline CDR1 is MNHEY and CDR2 is SVGAGI. V dropped 2 bases and J dropped 4 bases, with 17 bases sitting between them. The CDR3 DNA reads TGTGCCAGCAGTTACGCCCCTCTGGGGGGACATAATGAAAAACTGTTTTTT. Residues: CASSYAPLGGHNEKLFF.

The chain is built from TRBV7-8 and TRBJ1-3, with unresolved D. The ends were cut back, 5 bases at V and 4 bases at J, with 18 bases in the middle. Germline loops: CDR1 SGHVS, CDR2 FQNEAQ. The length of the CDR3 is 16 residues. CDR3 region: CASSTGRLFVGNTIYF. The DNA for the CDR3 is TGTGCCAGCAGCACCGGACGGCTCTTCGTGGGAAACACCATATATTTT.

This clonotype was detected only a few times. The V call is TRBV7-9, the J call TRBJ2-3; no clear D gene. Trimming shortened V by 4 bases and J by 4 bases, and 12 bases separated the two germline ends. The CDR3 totals 14 residues. CDR1 is SEHNR and CDR2 is FQNEAQ in the germline V gene (reference sequence). CDR3: CASSSLVESDTQYF. In DNA form, the CDR3 reads TGTGCCAGCAGCTCCCTAGTAGAGTCAGATACGCAGTATTTT.

This clonotype was seen only a few times. V gene TRBV20-1 combines with J gene TRBJ2-3; D is perhaps TRBD1 or TRBD2 (5 bases each). The CDR3 is 14 amino acids. Deletions cut 6 bases from V and 1 base from J, with 14 bases between. Germline CDR1 DFQATT, CDR2 SNEGSKA (reference sequence). The CDR3 spells CSALSGDGTDTQYF. CDR3 DNA: TGCAGTGCCCTAAGTGGGGACGGCACAGATACGCAGTATTTT.

The chain is built from TRBV28 and TRBJ2-3; possibly TRBD2 for D (5 bases). CDR1 and CDR2 from the germline V gene are MDHEN and SYDVKM. V shed 6 bases and J shed 2 bases, with 15 bases lying between them. This CDR3 spans 15 amino acids. The chain's CDR3 is CASSPVEALTDTQYF. The DNA for the CDR3 is TGTGCCAGCAGCCCCGTGGAGGCCCTCACAGATACGCAGTATTTT.

This chain connects TRBV24-1 to TRBJ1-1; D is unresolved. Germline-derived CDR1 and CDR2 are KGHDR and SFDVKD. There are 11 residues in the CDR3. V dropped 7 bases and J dropped 4 bases, with 6 bases sitting between them. The CDR3 region has the DNA TGTGCCACCAGGACCGGCACTGAAGCTTTCTTT. Protein sequence: CATRTGTEAFF.

This clonotype turned up a few times. The chain recombines TRBV20-1 with TRBJ2-1; D is ambiguous. Deletions cut 1 base from V and 3 bases from J, with 7 bases between. The germline gives CDR1 DFQATT, CDR2 SNEGSKA (reference sequence). The CDR3 covers 13 residues. The CDR3 reads CSARAQNYNEQFF. The DNA for the CDR3 is TGCAGTGCTAGAGCACAGAACTACAATGAGCAGTTCTTC.

This clonotype came up a few times. For the CDR3, the DNA is TGTGCCAGCAGCTCTTCGGGGCTGGCCTACGAGCAGTACGTC. It codes for CASSSSGLAYEQYV. The chain employs TRBV7-9 and TRBJ2-7; D is perhaps TRBD1 or TRBD2 (5 bases each). Trimming cost V 4 bases and J 2 bases, with 12 bases left between them. Germline CDR1 is SEHNR and CDR2 is FQNEAQ (reference sequence). The CDR3 sequence is 14 residues long.

This chain links TRBV6-6 with TRBJ1-1, with a weak D call TRBD1 (6 bases). The length of the CDR3 is 15 residues. V was pared by 8 bases and J by 2 bases, with 18 bases between. Germline values: CDR1 MNHNY, CDR2 SVGAGI (reference sequence). In nucleotides, the CDR3 is TGTGCCAGCTATTTCCCCGGGGGGGCCAACACTGAAGCTTTCTTT. The encoded protein is CASYFPGGANTEAFF.

The V gene is TRBV6-5, the J gene TRBJ2-1; D is perhaps TRBD1 (6 bases). This CDR3 region has 15 residues. The V gene lost 2 bases and the J gene lost 7 bases, with 15 bases spanning the gap. Germline CDR1 MNHEY, CDR2 SVGAGI. The CDR3 DNA sequence: TGTGCCAGCAGTTACCTAGCACAGGGTAATAATGAGCAGTTCTTC. It codes for CASSYLAQGNNEQFF.

The chain recombines TRBV12-3 or TRBV12-4 with TRBJ1-5; D is possibly TRBD1 (6 bases). The CDR3 consists of 13 residues. Trimming shortened V by 4 bases and J by 3 bases, and 7 bases separated the two germline ends. The CDR3 spells CASSWDNNQPQHF. The DNA of the CDR3 is TGTGCCAGCAGTTGGGACAACAATCAGCCCCAGCATTTT.

This chain connects TRBV20-1 to TRBJ1-1; D gene ambiguous. The V gene's germline CDR1 is DFQATT and CDR2 SNEGSKA (reference sequence). V dropped 3 bases and J dropped 6 bases, with 17 bases sitting between them. The length of the CDR3 is 14 residues. The DNA of the CDR3 is TGCAGTGCTAGTGCGGGGAATGTGGCGGCTGAAGCTTTCTTT. It specifies CSASAGNVAAEAFF.

This clonotype has more than one count but fewer than ten. The V call is TRBV2, the J call TRBJ2-5; no definite D call. Per germline, CDR1 SNHLY and CDR2 FYNNEI. This CDR3 is built from 12 residues. With 6 bases removed from V and 5 bases from J, the gap between germline ends came to 10 bases. CDR3 in amino acids: CASRDQGETQYF. The CDR3 nucleotides read TGTGCCAGCAGAGATCAAGGGGAGACCCAGTACTTC.

The chain has TRBV4-1 and TRBJ2-1; D may correspond to TRBD1 or TRBD2 (5 bases each). Trimming pared 8 bases from V and 5 bases from J, leaving 19 bases between. This CDR3 is 15 amino acids long. Germline CDR1 and CDR2: MGHRA and YSYEKL. The CDR3 DNA reads as TGCGCCAGCCGTATGGTACGGGGCAGGGACAATGAGCAGTTCTTC. This gives the protein CASRMVRGRDNEQFF.